The 26 T cell receptor beta chains given below trace back to one sample, sequenced in a study of early T cells in non-severe SARS-CoV-2 infection. TCRdb processed the 5' RACE reads anew with MiXCR; each CDR3 protein has one entry. The sample yields roughly 33,000 distinct CDR3 sequences, 5% seen once. Specimen: whole blood. The source is an adult who was a healthcare worker with PCR-confirmed SARS-CoV-2 infection or an uninfected control (not recorded which).

The V gene is TRBV4-1, the J gene TRBJ1-5, with a possible D match to TRBD1 (6 bases). CDR1 and CDR2 (germline): MGHRA, YSYEKL. V lost 8 bases to trimming and J lost 3 bases, with 14 bases between them. The CDR3 length is 14 residues. The CDR3 sequence is CASRDTGNNQPQHF. The CDR3 nucleotides read TGCGCCAGCCGCGATACAGGGAACAATCAGCCCCAGCATTTT.

There are many counts of this clonotype. V is TRBV7-8 and J is TRBJ2-3; the D call may be TRBD1 or TRBD2 (5 bases each). CDR1 SGHVS and CDR2 FQNEAQ come from the germline V gene. The length of the CDR3 is 14 residues. The V end was cut by 11 bases, the J end by 2 bases, with 17 bases between. CDR3 DNA sequence: TGTGCCTCCAGCCGAGGGGAAACCACAGATACGCAGTATTTT. Translated, it gives CASSRGETTDTQYF.

This clonotype was counted only a few times. The chain joins TRBV20-1 to TRBJ2-5; 7 bases agree with TRBD1. Germline V gene data show CDR1 as DFQATT and CDR2 as SNEGSKA (reference sequence). The junction had 7 bases not matched to a gene; V was cut back by 7 bases and J by 5 bases. This CDR3 comprises 12 residues. The CDR3 coding sequence is TGCAGTGGTCGAGGGGGCTCGGAGACCCAGTACTTC. Translating it yields CSGRGGSETQYF.

In its sample, this clonotype was seen many times. This chain uses TRBV10-2 with TRBJ2-1; a possible D gene is TRBD2 (6 bases). The V end was cut by 2 bases, the J end by 5 bases, with 13 bases between. The CDR3 is made up of 15 amino acids. CDR1 is WSHSY and CDR2 is SAAADI in the germline V gene. The CDR3 nucleotides are TGCGCCAGCAGTGAGATGGGACTGGCCAACAATGAGCAGTTCTTC. This codes for CASSEMGLANNEQFF.

This clonotype was observed a handful of times. The V gene is TRBV7-9, the J gene TRBJ1-4; D remains ambiguous. Germline V gene lookup returns CDR1 SEHNR and CDR2 FQNEAQ (reference sequence). The V end lost 0 bases, the J end lost 3 bases, and 17 bases lay between the germline ends. The CDR3 length is 18 residues. The CDR3 region is CASSLAGFGGSANEKLFF. The CDR3 DNA follows: TGTGCCAGCAGCTTAGCGGGATTCGGCGGCTCGGCTAATGAAAAACTGTTTTTT.

This clonotype was counted only a few times. The chain combines TRBV18 with TRBJ2-5, with D unresolved. There are 13 residues in the CDR3. From germline, CDR1 is KGHSH and CDR2 LQKENI. Trimming shortened V by 1 base and J by 5 bases, and 8 bases separated the two germline ends. For the CDR3, the DNA is TGTGCCAGCTCACCACAGGGTTTGGAGACCCAGTACTTC. It yields the protein CASSPQGLETQYF.

This clonotype has ten or more counts. The chain combines TRBV19 with TRBJ2-1; tentatively, D is TRBD1 or TRBD2 (5 bases each). Looked up from germline, CDR1 is LNHDA and CDR2 is SQIVND (reference sequence). V was shortened by 7 bases and J by 4 bases, with 14 bases between the two germline ends. This CDR3 has 14 amino acids. Here the CDR3 DNA reads TGTGCCAGTAACATGGGGGTCCTTTACAATGAGCAGTTCTTC. Residues: CASNMGVLYNEQFF.

This clonotype was detected ten times or more. The chain uses TRBV25-1 and TRBJ1-4; D is unclear. The germline gives CDR1 MGHDK, CDR2 SYGVNS. The germline V and J ends were trimmed by 3 bases and 8 bases, with 13 bases remaining between them. This CDR3 is 14 amino acids long. Here the CDR3 DNA reads TGTGCCAGCAGTGACGGACCCCGCGCGGAAAAACTGTTTTTT. Residues: CASSDGPRAEKLFF.

This clonotype was recorded many times. The chain recombines TRBV3-1 with TRBJ1-6; TRBD1 aligns across 7 bases. Germline assignment: CDR1 LGHDT and CDR2 YNNKEL (reference sequence). CDR3 size: 16 residues. The V segment lost 4 bases and the J segment 0 bases; nucleotides outside the gene matches: 3. The CDR3 spells CASSRQGSSYNSPLHF. CDR3 nucleotides: TGTGCCAGCAGCCGACAGGGAAGCTCCTATAATTCACCCCTCCACTTT.

This clonotype was observed at least ten times. The CDR3 protein is CASIPEARSYGYTF. Written as DNA, the CDR3 is TGTGCCAGCATCCCCGAAGCACGATCCTATGGCTACACCTTC. The chain couples TRBV2 to TRBJ1-2; the D is unclear. Germline V gene sequence: CDR1 SNHLY, CDR2 FYNNEI. This CDR3 is built from 14 residues. Trimming shortened V by 7 bases and J by 4 bases, and 16 bases separated the two germline ends.

CDR3 sequence: CASTPTGLNGNTIYF. Here the CDR3 DNA reads TGCGCCAGCACCCCCACAGGCCTTAATGGAAACACCATATATTTT. The chain has TRBV5-1 and TRBJ1-3; maybe TRBD1 (5 bases). There are 15 residues in the CDR3. Trimming removed 6 bases at V and 3 bases at J, with 16 bases between. The V gene's germline CDR1 is SGHRS and CDR2 YFSETQ.

This clonotype was seen a handful of times. The chain uses TRBV7-8 and TRBJ2-1; possible D gene TRBD1, 5 bases. The CDR3 covers 13 residues. V lost 8 bases, J lost 5 bases, and 13 bases lay in between. Germline V lookup: CDR1 SGHVS, CDR2 FQNEAQ. The CDR3 loop is CASGPRADNEQFF. The CDR3 DNA follows: TGTGCCAGCGGGCCCAGGGCGGACAATGAGCAGTTCTTC.

This clonotype was seen repeatedly, ten times or more. The chain joins TRBV2 to TRBJ1-3, with D unresolved. The CDR3 has 16 residues. V dropped 6 bases and J dropped 0 bases, with 15 bases sitting between them. The germline V gene encodes CDR1 SNHLY and CDR2 FYNNEI. CDR3 residues: CASSREWLHSGNTIYF. CDR3 nucleotide sequence: TGTGCCAGCAGCCGCGAGTGGCTTCACTCTGGAAACACCATATATTTT.

The chain has TRBV5-5 and TRBJ1-2; D gene unclear. The V gene's germline CDR1 is SGHKS and CDR2 YYEKEE (reference sequence). With 0 bases removed from V and 0 bases from J, the gap between germline ends came to 12 bases. The CDR3 runs 16 residues. The CDR3 DNA follows: TGTGCCAGCAGCTTGGTAGGATACCGACCTAACTATGGCTACACCTTC. Residues: CASSLVGYRPNYGYTF.

This clonotype has a count of ten or more. V gene TRBV2 combines with J gene TRBJ2-5; TRBD1 matches at 9 bases. Germline assignment: CDR1 SNHLY and CDR2 FYNNEI. The CDR3 is 15 residues long. V shed 1 base and J 1 base; nucleotides not matched to a gene: 1. The CDR3 sequence is CASSEGGQGQETQYF. CDR3 bases: TGTGCCAGCAGTGAAGGGGGACAGGGCCAAGAGACCCAGTACTTC.

This clonotype was counted ten times or more. The chain is built from TRBV5-1 and TRBJ2-7; D gene uncertain. V lost 4 bases and J lost 3, with 8 bases in between. This CDR3 has 12 amino acids. Germline CDR1 reads SGHRS; CDR2 reads YFSETQ. This CDR3 reads CASSGALYEQYF. The CDR3 DNA is TGCGCCAGCAGCGGCGCTCTCTACGAGCAGTACTTC.

This clonotype was picked up a small number of times. The chain uses TRBV5-6 and TRBJ2-3; 8 positions agree with TRBD2. V lost 0 bases to trimming and J lost 3 bases; unmatched junction nucleotides: 3. In germline, CDR1 is SGHDT, CDR2 YYEEEE. The CDR3 has 15 residues. In DNA, the CDR3 is TGTGCCAGCAGCTTGGTTGCGGGGGGTACAGATACGCAGTATTTT. Translated, it gives CASSLVAGGTDTQYF.

The V and J genes are TRBV15 and TRBJ2-1, with 7 bases lining up with TRBD1. Germline CDR1 is LNHNV and CDR2 is YYDKDF (reference sequence). The length of the CDR3 is 15 residues. With V trimmed by 0 bases and J by 8 bases, 7 bases remained unmatched. CDR3 nucleotides: TGTGCCACCAGCAGAGATCGACAGGGAACGGATGAGCAGTTCTTC. Its protein product is CATSRDRQGTDEQFF.

A few counts support this clonotype. The chain couples TRBV7-6 to TRBJ2-5; no clear D gene. With 2 bases removed from V and 4 bases from J, the gap between germline ends came to 8 bases. This CDR3 comprises 13 residues. Germline V gene lookup returns CDR1 SGHVS and CDR2 FNYEAQ. The CDR3 here is CASSLRPGETQYF. The CDR3 coding sequence is TGTGCCAGCAGCTTAAGACCAGGAGAGACCCAGTACTTC.

The genes are TRBV5-1 and TRBJ2-3; D remains unclear. V was pared by 0 bases and J by 4 bases, with 6 bases between. Per the germline V gene, CDR1 is SGHRS and CDR2 is YFSETQ. This CDR3 is built from 13 residues. The CDR3 loop reads CASSLDFSDTQYF. In nucleotides, the CDR3 is TGCGCCAGCAGCTTGGACTTCTCAGATACGCAGTATTTT.

This clonotype appeared a few times. V is TRBV6-5 and J is TRBJ2-7; possibly TRBD1 or TRBD2 for D (6 bases each). CDR3 size: 14 residues. Deletions cut 0 bases from V and 6 bases from J, with 12 bases between. Germline lookup yields CDR1 MNHEY and CDR2 SVGAGI. CDR3 bases: TGTGCCAGCAGTTACTCGAAACAGGGAGGCGAGCAGTACTTC. Protein product: CASSYSKQGGEQYF.

The chain recombines TRBV7-3 with TRBJ2-3; possibly TRBD2 for D (5 bases). The V gene's germline CDR1 is SGHTA and CDR2 FQGTGA. This CDR3 region has 13 residues. This CDR3 is CATRRGSQDTQYF. In DNA, the CDR3 is TGTGCAACACGCAGAGGGTCTCAAGATACGCAGTATTTT. The full variable domain, completed using reference TRBV7-3 and TRBJ2-3, is GAGVSQTPSNKVTEKGKYVELRCDPISGHTALYWYRQSLGQGPEFLIYFQGTGAADDSGLPNDRFFAVRPEGSVSTLKIQRTERGDSAVYLCATRRGSQDTQYFGPGTRLTVL.

This clonotype was counted ten times or more. The chain employs TRBV5-1 and TRBJ2-2, with 7 bases that match TRBD2. V was pared by 3 bases and J by 0 bases, with 2 bases of the junction left unmatched. Germline CDR1 and CDR2: SGHRS and YFSETQ. The CDR3 loop spans 15 amino acids. CDR3 DNA sequence: TGCGCCAGCAGCTGGAGCGGGGCGAACACCGGGGAGCTGTTTTTT. This codes for CASSWSGANTGELFF.

This clonotype was seen only a few times. V and J are TRBV12-5 and TRBJ1-2; maybe TRBD1 (6 bases). CDR1 is LGHNT and CDR2 is FRNRAP in the germline V gene. The V and J ends lost 7 bases and 4 bases respectively, with 19 bases between them. The CDR3 is 15 residues long. CDR3 coding DNA: TGTGCTAGTGACCTCCTTCCGGGACACATCTATGGCTACACCTTC. It specifies CASDLLPGHIYGYTF.

This clonotype came up many times. The chain couples TRBV2 to TRBJ1-5; 8 bases line up with TRBD1. The CDR3 has 17 residues. Losses at the gene ends were 4 bases for V and 0 bases for J; bases not matched to a gene: 8. The germline CDR1 and CDR2 sequences are SNHLY and FYNNEI. CDR3 sequence: CASSAWTGRGSNQPQHF. The DNA for the CDR3 is TGTGCCAGCAGTGCTTGGACAGGGAGAGGTAGCAATCAGCCCCAGCATTTT.

This clonotype was found many times. This chain uses TRBV6-1 with TRBJ1-6; D possibly corresponds to TRBD1 (5 bases). Germline values: CDR1 MNHNS, CDR2 SASEGT. CDR3 length: 15 residues. V lost 1 base to trimming and J lost 7 bases, with 11 bases between them. The CDR3 nucleotides read TGTGCCAGCAGTGAAGGTCAGGGTGAGAATTCACCCCTCCACTTT. Protein product: CASSEGQGENSPLHF.